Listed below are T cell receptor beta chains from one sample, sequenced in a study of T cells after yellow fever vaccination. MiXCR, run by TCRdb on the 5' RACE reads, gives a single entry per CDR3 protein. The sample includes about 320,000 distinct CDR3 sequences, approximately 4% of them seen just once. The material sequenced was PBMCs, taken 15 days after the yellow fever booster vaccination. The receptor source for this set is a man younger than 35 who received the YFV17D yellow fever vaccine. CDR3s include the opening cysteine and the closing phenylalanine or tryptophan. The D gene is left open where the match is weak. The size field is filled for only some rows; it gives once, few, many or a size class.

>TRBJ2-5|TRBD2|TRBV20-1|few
CSAREGSGGADLQETQYF
TGCAGTGCTAGAGAGGGGAGCGGGGGGGCTGATCTGCAAGAGACCCAGTACTTC
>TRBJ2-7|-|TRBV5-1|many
CASSLGSDGVYEQYF
TGCGCCAGCAGCTTGGGGTCGGACGGAGTTTACGAGCAGTACTTC
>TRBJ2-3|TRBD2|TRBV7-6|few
CASSLGLAGGVADTQYF
TGTGCCAGCAGCTTAGGACTAGCGGGGGGCGTGGCAGATACGCAGTATTTT
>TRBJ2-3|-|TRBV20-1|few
CSEGAGGLTDTQYF
TGCAGTGAGGGGGCGGGGGGCCTCACAGATACGCAGTATTTT
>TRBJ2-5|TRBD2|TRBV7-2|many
CASSFSGGMVQETQYF
TGTGCCAGCAGCTTTAGCGGGGGGATGGTTCAAGAGACCCAGTACTTC
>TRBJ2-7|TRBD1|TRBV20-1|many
CSAHRGSIYEQYF
TGCAGTGCTCACAGGGGGAGTATCTACGAGCAGTACTTC
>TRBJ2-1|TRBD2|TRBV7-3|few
CASSVAGVNNEQFF
TGTGCCAGCAGCGTAGCGGGGGTAAATAATGAGCAGTTCTTC
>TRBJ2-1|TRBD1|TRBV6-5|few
CASSYLQGYNEQFF
TGTGCCAGCAGTTACCTACAGGGGTACAATGAGCAGTTCTTC
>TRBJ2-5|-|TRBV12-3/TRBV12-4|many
CASTRGRGQETQYF
TGTGCCAGCACCCGGGGACGGGGGCAAGAGACCCAGTACTTC
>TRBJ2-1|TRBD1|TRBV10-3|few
CAISGGGQGYNEQFF
TGTGCCATCAGTGGAGGGGGACAGGGGTACAATGAGCAGTTCTTC
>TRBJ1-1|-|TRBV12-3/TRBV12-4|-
CASSLKTPNTEAFF
TGTGCCAGCAGTTTAAAGACACCGAACACTGAAGCTTTCTTT
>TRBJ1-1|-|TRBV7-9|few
CASSPGAGRPEAFF
TGTGCCAGCAGCCCGGGGGCAGGTAGGCCTGAAGCTTTCTTT
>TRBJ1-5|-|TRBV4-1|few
CASSQGPNSNQPQHF
TGCGCCAGCAGCCAGGGCCCGAATAGCAATCAGCCCCAGCATTTT
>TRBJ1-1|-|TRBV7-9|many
CASTPREDTEAFF
TGTGCCAGCACCCCCAGAGAGGACACTGAAGCTTTCTTT
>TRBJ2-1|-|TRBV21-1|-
CASRIGLNSYNEQFF
TGTGCCAGCAGGATAGGGTTAAACTCCTACAATGAGCAGTTCTTC
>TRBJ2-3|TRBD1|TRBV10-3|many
CAILDRVTDTQYF
TGTGCCATCCTGGACAGGGTGACAGATACGCAGTATTTT
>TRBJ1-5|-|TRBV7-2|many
CASSQVGIREPQHF
TGTGCCAGCAGCCAAGTGGGAATCCGAGAGCCCCAGCATTTT
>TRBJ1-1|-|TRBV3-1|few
CASSQERTFF
TGTGCCAGCAGCCAAGAACGGACTTTCTTT
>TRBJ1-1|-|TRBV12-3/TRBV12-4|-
CASSFWGFGTEAFF
TGTGCCAGCAGTTTCTGGGGTTTTGGGACTGAAGCTTTCTTT
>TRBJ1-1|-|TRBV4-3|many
CASSQGHLRTEAFF
TGCGCCAGCAGCCAAGGGCACCTCCGAACTGAAGCTTTCTTT
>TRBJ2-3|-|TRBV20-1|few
CSASNSAKSTDTQYF
TGCAGTGCTAGCAACTCCGCAAAGAGCACAGATACGCAGTATTTT
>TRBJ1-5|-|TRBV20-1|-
CSAPRASSNQPQHF
TGCAGTGCTCCCCGAGCGAGTAGCAATCAGCCCCAGCATTTT
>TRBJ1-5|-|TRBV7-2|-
CASSLGTPVSGQPQHF
TGTGCCAGCAGCTTGGGGACACCGGTTAGCGGTCAGCCCCAGCATTTT
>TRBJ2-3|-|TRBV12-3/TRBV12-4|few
CASSRAAGTGRDTQYF
TGTGCCAGCAGTAGAGCGGCCGGGACTGGGCGGGATACGCAGTATTTT
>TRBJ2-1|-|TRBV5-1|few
CASSLAPGRSYNEQFF
TGCGCCAGCAGCTTGGCCCCAGGGCGCTCCTACAATGAGCAGTTCTTC
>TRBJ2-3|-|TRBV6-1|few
CASSASLVTQYF
TGTGCCAGCAGTGCGAGCCTAGTTACGCAGTATTTT
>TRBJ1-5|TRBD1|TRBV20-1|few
CSARNTGVNQPQHF
TGCAGTGCTAGGAACACAGGGGTCAATCAGCCCCAGCATTTT
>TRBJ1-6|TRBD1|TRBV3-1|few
CASSQNADPWTGSPLHF
TGTGCCAGCAGCCAGAACGCCGACCCATGGACAGGTTCACCCCTCCACTTT
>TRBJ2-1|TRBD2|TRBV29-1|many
CSVLGSGGYNEQFF
TGCAGCGTTCTAGGGAGCGGGGGGTACAATGAGCAGTTCTTC
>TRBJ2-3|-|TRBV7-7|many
CASSLEPGTDTQYF
TGTGCTAGCAGCTTAGAACCGGGTACAGATACGCAGTATTTT
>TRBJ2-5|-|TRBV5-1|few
CASRRSQETQYF
TGCGCCAGCAGGCGAAGCCAAGAGACCCAGTACTTC
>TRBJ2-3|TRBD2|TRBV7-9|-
CASSLAPSGVDTQYF
TGTGCCAGCAGCTTAGCTCCTAGCGGGGTTGATACGCAGTATTTT
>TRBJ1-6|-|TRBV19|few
CASMSENNSPLHF
TGTGCCAGTATGTCGGAGAATAATTCACCCCTCCACTTT